This TCR beta chain emerged from a study of T-cell reconstitution after alpha-beta-depleted transplantation in children. The CDR3 runs to 15 residues. Per the germline V gene, CDR1 is SGDLS and CDR2 is YYNGEE. Trimming stripped 0 bases from V and 0 bases from J, with 10 bases between. Molecular barcoding with unique molecular identifiers was used for the TCRbeta library. MiXCR, run by TCRdb on the PCR reads, gives a single entry per CDR3 protein. The table includes 200,000 or so distinct CDR3 sequences, roughly 6% detected once. Study results and caveats: Expanded graft clones numbering several hundred reportedly gave rise to alpha-beta T cells about two months after transplant.

This clonotype was observed a few times. Its antigen is as yet unknown. The gene calls are TRBV9 and TRBJ2-7; D is ambiguous. The starting material was PBMCs, obtained before TCRalphabeta/CD19-depleted stem cell transplant. The sequence came from a girl less than two years old with combined immunodeficiency, due to receive a stem cell transplant. The CDR3 DNA reads TGTGCCAGCAGCGTAGGGGGATGGGACTCCTACGAGCAGTACTTC. It is translated as CASSVGGWDSYEQYF.